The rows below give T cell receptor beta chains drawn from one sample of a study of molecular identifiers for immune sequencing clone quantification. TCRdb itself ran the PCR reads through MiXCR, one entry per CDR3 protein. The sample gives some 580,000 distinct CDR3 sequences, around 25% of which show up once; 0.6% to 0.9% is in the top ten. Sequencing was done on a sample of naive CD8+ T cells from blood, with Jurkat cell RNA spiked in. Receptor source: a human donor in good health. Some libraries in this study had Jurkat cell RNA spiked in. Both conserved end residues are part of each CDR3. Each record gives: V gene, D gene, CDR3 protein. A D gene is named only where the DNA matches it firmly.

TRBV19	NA	CASSIFQYSNQPQHF
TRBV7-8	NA	CASSSHGQPYEQYF
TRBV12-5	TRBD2	CASGLAGVSEQFF
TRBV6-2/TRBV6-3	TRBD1	CASSYTPGTGGGLTQYF
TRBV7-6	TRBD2	CASSSLKTSGQKETQYF
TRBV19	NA	CASTAFRGNSYEQYF
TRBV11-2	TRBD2	CASLAGFTDTQYF
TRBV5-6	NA	CASSLGGTVSYEQYF
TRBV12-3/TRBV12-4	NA	CASSVTGNEQYF
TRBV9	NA	CASSVTGTTDTQYF
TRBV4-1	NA	CASSQGTDEQYF
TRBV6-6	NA	CASSYSKTHDAYGYTF
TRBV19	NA	CANTPSSYNEQFF
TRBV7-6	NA	CASSPWTETDTQYF
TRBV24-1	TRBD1	CATTGTEGYGYTF
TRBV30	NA	CAWDRDDGGYTF
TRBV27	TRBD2	CASTSGLAATGELFF
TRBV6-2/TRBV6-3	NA	CASSPWDLNQPQHF
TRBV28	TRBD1	CASSRQGASTEAFF
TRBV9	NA	CASSVHGQQNNEQFF
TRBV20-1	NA	CSARSRGAQLSYEQYF
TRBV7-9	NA	CASSSTPGDSGNTIYF
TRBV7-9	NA	CASPLYQSTDTQYF
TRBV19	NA	CASSILSSSYNEQFF
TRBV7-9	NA	CASSAGHQETQYF
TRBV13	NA	CASSPAWMNTEAFF
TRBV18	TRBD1	CASSLQILTGDPGGYTF
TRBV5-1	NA	CASSLAGFGEQYF
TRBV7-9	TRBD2	CASSLTSGSLGETQYF
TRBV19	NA	CASSIDAPLGTLSTDTQYF
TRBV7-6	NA	CASSLSPGISVEQYF